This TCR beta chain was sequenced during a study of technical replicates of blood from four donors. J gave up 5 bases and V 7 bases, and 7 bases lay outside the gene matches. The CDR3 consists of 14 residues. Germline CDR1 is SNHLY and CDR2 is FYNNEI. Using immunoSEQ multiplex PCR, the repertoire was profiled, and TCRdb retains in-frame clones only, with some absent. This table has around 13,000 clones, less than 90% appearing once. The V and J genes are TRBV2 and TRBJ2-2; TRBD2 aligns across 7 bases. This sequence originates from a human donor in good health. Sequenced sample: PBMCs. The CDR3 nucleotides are TGTGCCAGCATATTGCAGGGAGGGACCGGGGAGCTGTTTTTT. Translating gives CASILQGGTGELFF.